This T cell receptor (beta chain) emerged from a study of blood T cell repertoires in COVID-19. Study-level background: T cells, B-cell-depleted T cells, or PBMCs supplied cDNA or gDNA.

Methods used by the authors: Quantification of nucleated cells was approximated via reference gene primer amplification. Profiled with immunoSEQ multiplex PCR; TCRdb holds only in-frame clones, not every one. D and trimming were read from the DNA, whereas the V and J calls and clone size are those reported in that table. Of approximately 200,000 clones listed, 88% are singletons. CDR1 and CDR2 (germline): SGHNT, YYREEE (reference sequence). This CDR3 contains 14 residues. Trimming removed 4 bases from V and 5 bases from J, with 15 bases in between. The chain combines TRBV5-4 with TRBJ1-2; D unresolved. The origin of this receptor is a woman between 55 and 75 years old with acute or convalescent COVID-19. The specimen sequenced was peripheral blood. The CDR3 loop is CASSPRGPVYGYTF. The CDR3 DNA follows: TGTGCCAGCAGCCCCCGCGGGCCAGTTTATGGCTACACCTTC.